The T cell receptor beta chain described here comes from a study of blood T cell repertoires in COVID-19. The overall study: Samples came from the United States, Italy and Spain, spanning acute and convalescent COVID-19. Sample material is recorded as cDNA or gDNA derived from T cells, B-cell-depleted T cells, or PBMCs.

Original analysis: Reference gene primer amplification yielded estimated nucleated cell counts. Generated by immunoSEQ multiplex PCR, the TCRdb table keeps only in-frame clones and is missing some. The DNA was the basis for D and trimming; V, J and clone size are from that table. Of about 140,000 clones listed, about four fifths were seen once; the top ten hold over 10%. V shed 4 bases, J shed 3 bases, and the junction held 14 bases outside the gene matches. The CDR3 is 17 residues long. Germline-derived CDR1 and CDR2 are SGHAT and FQNNGV. Specimen: peripheral blood. The clonotype was recovered from an elderly man with acute or convalescent COVID-19. This chain uses TRBV11-2 with TRBJ1-2; 7 nucleotides align to TRBD1. CDR3 loop: CASSSVTDRDFYYGYTF. As DNA, the CDR3 is TGTGCCAGCAGCTCGGTGACTGACAGGGATTTTTACTATGGCTACACCTTC.